The next 27 T cell receptor beta chains were all read from a single sample in a study of Ad26.COV2.S vaccination and SARS-CoV-2 variants. Treatment denoted: roughly 19 received Ad26.COV2.S at low or high dose, single or two shots; 5 received placebo; per-sample allocation not given. The study sampled participants on day 63 after the first vaccine or placebo injection. The repertoire was sequenced with immunoSEQ multiplex PCR; TCRdb's copy has only in-frame clones and lacks some. Counted here are roughly 410,000 clones, about four fifths occurring once; the ten biggest clones make up nearly 7.5%. The starting material was peripheral blood, obtained in a trial of Ad26.COV2.S vaccine versus placebo. Receptor source: a person aged 18-60 years who received the Ad26.COV2.S COVID-19 vaccine or a placebo.

The V and J genes are TRBV7-9 and TRBJ1-3; tentative D call: TRBD1 (5 bases). The V gene's germline CDR1 is SEHNR and CDR2 FQNEAQ (reference sequence). The CDR3 totals 18 residues. V lost 2 bases, J lost 0 bases, and 17 bases lay in between. The CDR3 bases are TGTGCCAGCAGCTTAAGGTCCGGGGACCCTCTCTCTGGAAACACCATATATTTT. It yields the protein CASSLRSGDPLSGNTIYF. Variable domain in full (rest from reference TRBV7-9 and TRBJ1-3): DTGVSQNPRHKITKRGQNVTFRCDPISEHNRLYWYRQTLGQGPEFLTYFQNEAQLEKSRLLSDRFSAERPKGSFSTLEIQRTEQGDSAMYLCASSLRSGDPLSGNTIYFGEGSWLTVV.

In the case of this clone: The sample has other DNA sequences that encode this CDR3 too. The chain recombines TRBV5-1 with TRBJ2-7; D remains unclear. This CDR3 region has 14 residues. The germline V gene has CDR1 SGHRS and CDR2 YFSETQ. V was clipped by 0 bases and J by 2 bases, with 9 bases between them. The CDR3 is CASSLEAATYEQYF. As DNA, the CDR3 is TGCGCCAGCAGCTTGGAAGCCGCTACCTACGAGCAGTACTTC.

Only a few counts were recorded for this clone. The chain recombines TRBV7-9 with TRBJ1-2; the D gene is possibly TRBD1 (5 bases). CDR1 and CDR2 from the germline V gene are SEHNR and FQNEAQ (reference sequence). The CDR3 is made up of 15 amino acids. The V gene lost 8 bases and the J gene lost 6 bases, with 22 bases spanning the gap. The CDR3 nucleotides read TGTGCCAGCGGCCTTCTCTACCTCGGGGGGGATGGCTACACCTTC. Translated: CASGLLYLGGDGYTF. The full variable domain, in which reference TRBV7-9 and TRBJ1-2 provide the parts outside the CDR3, is DTGVSQNPRHKITKRGQNVTFRCDPISEHNRLYWYRQTLGQGPEFLTYFQNEAQLEKSRLLSDRFSAERPKGSFSTLEIQRTEQGDSAMYLCASGLLYLGGDGYTFGSGTRLTVV.

This clone was picked up a small number of times. The V and J genes are TRBV4-1 and TRBJ1-5; the D gene is possibly TRBD1 (5 bases). The CDR3 is 15 residues long. The germline V gene has CDR1 MGHRA and CDR2 YSYEKL. V was clipped by 0 bases and J by 7 bases, with 13 bases between them. CDR3 in amino acids: CASSQEIRAGQPQHF. CDR3 DNA: TGCGCCAGCAGCCAAGAGATCAGGGCAGGGCAGCCCCAGCATTTT.

This clone was seen more than once but under ten times. The chain uses TRBV19 and TRBJ1-3; no clear D gene. This CDR3 is 12 amino acids long. Germline V gene data show CDR1 as LNHDA and CDR2 as SQIVND (reference sequence). V was clipped by 10 bases and J by 2 bases, with 9 bases between them. CDR3 protein: CANTTAGNTIYF. DNA for the CDR3: TGTGCCAACACGACCGCTGGAAACACCATATATTTT. Full variable domain (outside the CDR3, taken from reference TRBV19 and TRBJ1-3): DGGITQSPKYLFRKEGQNVTLSCEQNLNHDAMYWYRQDPGQGLRLIYYSQIVNDFQKGDIAEGYSVSREKKESFPLTVTSAQKNPTAFYLCANTTAGNTIYFGEGSWLTVV.

The chain combines TRBV12-1 with TRBJ1-1. TRBV12-1 is flagged as a pseudogene. The CDR3 length is 17 residues. This chain's CDR3 is CASSFLKARGRTVEAFF. The CDR3 nucleotides are TGTGCCAGCAGCTTTTTGAAGGCGCGGGGACGTACCGTTGAAGCTTTCTTT.

This chain uses TRBV6-1 with TRBJ1-6; 9 positions match TRBD1. This CDR3 comprises 16 residues. Germline V lookup: CDR1 MNHNS, CDR2 SASEGT. Trimming removed 1 base from V and 9 bases from J; junction bases left unmatched: 7. In DNA form, the CDR3 reads TGTGCCAGCAGTGAAGTAGGACAGGGGAGAAGTTCACCCCTCCACTTT. This sequence encodes CASSEVGQGRSSPLHF.

Remarks on this clone: Its ends do not fully match the called genes, so a read error is possible. This rearrangement joins TRBV10-1 to TRBJ1-1; D is possibly TRBD1 (5 bases). The CDR3 totals 10 residues. The V gene's germline CDR1 is WNHNN and CDR2 SYGVQD (reference sequence). This chain's CDR3 is CASSEKGRTF. For the CDR3, the DNA is TGCGCCAGCAGTGAGAAGGGGCGGACCTTT.

V is TRBV6-5 and J is TRBJ2-5; D perhaps matches TRBD1 (6 bases). Looked up from germline, CDR1 is MNHEY and CDR2 is SVGAGI. The CDR3 extends over 15 amino acids. V was trimmed by 4 bases and J by 3 bases, leaving 15 bases between them. In DNA form, the CDR3 reads TGTGCCAGCAGTTCTGGACAGCCCGGAAAAGAGACCCAGTACTTC. Its protein product is CASSSGQPGKETQYF.

The chain couples TRBV15 to TRBJ1-5; D is perhaps TRBD1 (5 bases). Germline V gene sequence: CDR1 LNHNV, CDR2 YYDKDF (reference sequence). This CDR3 is 15 amino acids long. The ends were cut back, 5 bases at V and 6 bases at J, with 17 bases in the middle. The CDR3 DNA is TGTGCCACCAGCTCCAGAGCAGGGTACGCTCAGCCCCAGCATTTT. It encodes CATSSRAGYAQPQHF.

The chain recombines TRBV18 with TRBJ2-5; weak D call: TRBD2 (6 bases). Germline V lookup: CDR1 KGHSH, CDR2 LQKENI. This CDR3 spans 12 amino acids. V lost 6 bases and J lost 5, with 10 bases in between. The CDR3 spells CASSTAGETQYF. In DNA form, the CDR3 reads TGTGCCAGCTCGACGGCGGGGGAGACCCAGTACTTC. The variable domain in full, with the rest retrieved from reference TRBV18 and TRBJ2-5, is NAGVMQNPRHLVRRRGQEARLRCSPMKGHSHVYWYRQLPEEGLKFMVYLQKENIIDESGMPKERFSAEFPKEGPSILRIQQVVRGDSAAYFCASSTAGETQYFGPGTRLLVL.

The V and J genes are TRBV5-1 and TRBJ2-1, with D unclear. This CDR3 contains 13 residues. From germline, CDR1 is SGHRS and CDR2 YFSETQ. V lost 4 bases, J lost 8 bases, and 13 bases lay in between. This CDR3 reads CASSPFLGYEQFF. DNA for the CDR3: TGCGCCAGCAGCCCCTTTTTGGGATATGAGCAGTTCTTC.

The chain uses TRBV3-1 (or the pseudogene TRBV3-2) and TRBJ1-2, with D unresolved. CDR3 length: 14 residues. Germline V lookup: CDR1 LGHDT, CDR2 YNNKEL (reference sequence). V was clipped by 0 bases and J by 4 bases, with 9 bases between them. In DNA, the CDR3 is TGTGCCAGCAGCCAAGATGGGCGGCCCTATGGCTACACCTTC. Its translation: CASSQDGRPYGYTF.

The chain joins TRBV18 to TRBJ2-3; a possible D gene is TRBD2 (5 bases). V lost 10 bases, J lost 5 bases, and 10 bases lay in between. CDR3 size: 11 residues. Germline V gene data show CDR1 as KGHSH and CDR2 as LQKENI. The CDR3 nucleotides read TGTGCCACTATCCGGGGAGATACGCAGTATTTT. Its translation: CATIRGDTQYF.

The chain employs TRBV2 and TRBJ2-3; D may be TRBD1 (5 bases). Trimming cost V 4 bases and J 6 bases, with 11 bases left between them. Germline V gene sequence: CDR1 SNHLY, CDR2 FYNNEI. The CDR3 runs to 13 residues. Here the CDR3 reads CASSGRGPDTQYF. As DNA, the CDR3 is TGTGCCAGCAGTGGAAGGGGCCCCGATACGCAGTATTTT.

V usage is TRBV6-1 and J usage is TRBJ2-3, with 8 nucleotides matching TRBD1. Trimming took 2 bases from V and 6 from J; bases not matched to a gene: 13. The CDR3 has 17 amino acids. Germline loops: CDR1 MNHNS, CDR2 SASEGT. CDR3: CASSETLRQGFPDTQYF. CDR3 coding DNA: TGTGCCAGCAGTGAAACCCTGAGACAGGGGTTTCCGGATACGCAGTATTTT.

This chain links TRBV6-5 with TRBJ2-7, with D perhaps TRBD1 (6 bases). Germline assignment: CDR1 MNHEY and CDR2 SVGAGI. Trimming shortened V by 8 bases and J by 0 bases, and 11 bases separated the two germline ends. This CDR3 has 13 amino acids. This CDR3 is CASLGAPSYEQYF. Here the CDR3 DNA reads TGTGCCAGCCTGGGGGCCCCCTCCTACGAGCAGTACTTC.

V and J are TRBV10-3 and TRBJ1-2; perhaps TRBD1 as D (5 bases). Between the trimmed V and J ends, which lost 2 bases and 4 bases, there was a span of 14 bases. The CDR3 is made up of 15 amino acids. Germline V lookup: CDR1 ENHRY, CDR2 SYGVKD. In DNA form, the CDR3 reads TGTGCCATCAGTGAGCTTAGCGGGGGAGGCTATGGCTACACCTTC. It encodes CAISELSGGGYGYTF.

The chain recombines TRBV11-2 with TRBJ2-5; D uncertain. This CDR3 comprises 15 residues. CDR1 SGHAT and CDR2 FQNNGV come from the germline V gene. Between the trimmed V and J ends, which lost 1 base and 2 bases, there was a span of 11 bases. The CDR3 loop is CASSLGHWVQETQYF. CDR3 nucleotides: TGTGCCAGCAGCTTAGGCCACTGGGTTCAAGAGACCCAGTACTTC.

The chain employs TRBV7-9 and TRBJ2-2; 12 positions match TRBD2. The CDR3 extends over 16 amino acids. Germline V gene lookup returns CDR1 SEHNR and CDR2 FQNEAQ (reference sequence). Losses at the gene ends were 3 bases for V and 4 bases for J; bases not matched to a gene: 3. DNA for the CDR3: TGTGCCAGCAGCTTGACTAGCGGGAGTGCCACCGGGGAGCTGTTTTTT. The encoded protein is CASSLTSGSATGELFF.

This clone was detected only a few times. This rearrangement joins TRBV4-1 to TRBJ2-1; 9 nucleotides align to TRBD1. CDR1 is MGHRA and CDR2 is YSYEKL in the germline V gene. Germline trimming cut 1 base from V and 7 bases from J; bases unmatched to any gene: 14. The CDR3 is 18 residues long. CDR3 sequence (DNA): TGCGCCAGCAGCCAAGTAATAAGAAGGAGAGGGACAGGGAATGAGCAGTTCTTC. It is translated as CASSQVIRRRGTGNEQFF.

The chain carries TRBV5-6 and TRBJ1-4; D is unclear. V shed 2 bases and J shed 6 bases, with 8 bases lying between them. Per the germline V gene, CDR1 is SGHDT and CDR2 is YYEEEE. This CDR3 has 13 residues. This CDR3 is CASSFRSHEKLFF. DNA of the CDR3: TGTGCCAGCAGCTTCAGGTCCCATGAAAAACTGTTTTTT. Combining the CDR3 with reference TRBV5-6 and TRBJ1-4 gives the whole variable domain DAGVTQSPTHLIKTRGQQVTLRCSPKSGHDTVSWYQQALGQGPQFIFQYYEEEERQRGNFPDRFSGHQFPNYSSELNVNALLLGDSALYLCASSFRSHEKLFFGSGTQLSVL.

The J gene is TRBJ1-1, the V gene TRBV11-3; D possibly corresponds to TRBD1 (5 bases). This CDR3 region has 16 residues. Trimming removed 5 bases at V and 4 bases at J, with 20 bases between. Looked up from germline, CDR1 is SGHNT and CDR2 is YENEEA. The chain's CDR3 is CASSKRAGPGGTEAFF. CDR3 DNA: TGTGCCAGCAGCAAAAGGGCAGGGCCGGGTGGCACTGAAGCTTTCTTT.

The CDR3 DNA is TGTGCCAGCAGCCAAGAACCTAGCGGGAGGCCCACAGATACGCAGTATTTT. It codes for CASSQEPSGRPTDTQYF. The chain has TRBV4-2 and TRBJ2-3; TRBD2 matches 11 bases. Germline CDR1 reads LGHNA; CDR2 reads YNFKEQ. After removal of 0 bases from V and 2 bases from J, the junction contained 4 bases not matched to a gene. The CDR3 runs 17 residues.

This sequence joins TRBV5-1 and TRBJ2-1, with 14 bases that match TRBD2. CDR3 length: 15 amino acids. V gave up 3 bases and J gave up 8 bases; unmatched junction bases: 4. The V gene's germline CDR1 is SGHRS and CDR2 YFSETQ. The CDR3 loop is CASSSKGLAGDEQFF. The CDR3 nucleotides are TGCGCCAGCAGCTCAAAGGGACTAGCGGGAGATGAGCAGTTCTTC.

This clone was seen only once. V and J are TRBV12-3 or TRBV12-4 and TRBJ1-2, with a weak D call TRBD1 (6 bases). This CDR3 comprises 13 residues. V lost 5 bases to trimming and J lost 1 base, with 8 bases between them. In DNA, the CDR3 is TGTGCCAGCAGTCCAGGGGATAACTATGGCTACACCTTC. Residues: CASSPGDNYGYTF.

This clone has ten or more counts. The gene calls are TRBV3-1 (or the pseudogene TRBV3-2) and TRBJ1-2; 11 bases agree with TRBD1. The CDR3 totals 15 residues. Germline CDR1 is LGHDT and CDR2 is YNNKEL (reference sequence). V dropped 1 base and J dropped 7; count of bases not matched to a gene: 5. Here the CDR3 reads CASSQGTGGRGGYTF. In nucleotides, the CDR3 is TGTGCCAGCAGCCAAGGGACAGGGGGCCGGGGTGGCTACACCTTC.